This passage covers 17 T cell receptor beta chains from one sample sequenced in a study of cytomegalovirus exposure and HLA in healthy donors. The PCR had 60 Vbeta and 13 Jbeta primers. The method was immunoSEQ multiplex PCR; TCRdb's version includes in-frame clones alone and lacks a portion of them. The table includes about 150,000 clones, approximately 68% detected once. Sequencing was done on a sample of PBMCs. Receptor source: a man aged 55 to 70 in good health and CMV-seronegative.

The V and J genes are TRBV4-2 and TRBJ2-7, with TRBD2 matching over 9 bases. Losses at the gene ends were 4 bases for V and 1 base for J; bases not matched to a gene: 5. This CDR3 spans 15 amino acids. Looked up from germline, CDR1 is LGHNA and CDR2 is YNFKEQ. CDR3 coding DNA: TGTGCCAGCAGCCCCATAGCGGGAGATTCCTACGAGCAGTACTTC. This encodes CASSPIAGDSYEQYF.

The gene calls are TRBV4-2 and TRBJ2-6; 13 bases are a match to TRBD2. The germline gives CDR1 LGHNA, CDR2 YNFKEQ. With V trimmed by 4 bases and J by 0 bases, 9 bases remained unmatched. The length of the CDR3 is 20 residues. CDR3 DNA: TGTGCCAGCAGCCGAGGACTAGCGGGAGCCGTTTTCTCTGGGGCCAACGTCCTGACTTTC. Translating it yields CASSRGLAGAVFSGANVLTF.

The chain carries TRBV14 and TRBJ1-2; TRBD1 might be the D (6 bases). V gave up 2 bases and J gave up 2 bases, with 18 bases separating them. Germline CDR1 and CDR2: SGHDN and FVKESK. This CDR3 has 17 residues. CDR3 protein: CASSQIGSQGMNYGYTF. CDR3 bases: TGTGCCAGCAGCCAAATCGGATCCCAGGGGATGAACTATGGCTACACCTTC.

This clone was found once. The chain uses TRBV28 and TRBJ2-7; 9 bases align to TRBD2. With 8 bases clipped from V and 1 base from J, the junction kept 6 bases outside the gene matches. Germline V gene lookup returns CDR1 MDHEN and CDR2 SYDVKM. The CDR3 contains 14 residues. DNA of the CDR3: TGTGCCAGCCAAAGACTAGCGGTTTCCTACGAGCAGTACTTC. It is translated as CASQRLAVSYEQYF.

V usage is TRBV14 and J usage is TRBJ1-2, with TRBD1 matching over 7 bases. The germline V gene has CDR1 SGHDN and CDR2 FVKESK. The CDR3 is 13 residues long. With V trimmed by 4 bases and J by 8 bases, 7 bases remained unmatched. The CDR3 sequence: CASSRNRGGGYTF. Here the CDR3 DNA reads TGTGCCAGCAGCCGGAACAGGGGTGGAGGCTACACCTTC.

The gene calls are TRBV7-2 and TRBJ1-2, with TRBD1 matching 8 bases. CDR1 and CDR2 (germline): SGHTA, FQGNSA. There are 14 residues in the CDR3. Unmatched junction bases numbered 8, after V lost 5 bases and J lost 6 bases. The CDR3 DNA is TGTGCCAGCAGCCCGCCCCGGACAGGGAATGGCTACACCTTC. Residues: CASSPPRTGNGYTF.

The CDR3: CASSRGQGTSVNTEAFF. In DNA form, the CDR3 reads TGTGCCAGCAGCAGAGGACAGGGAACTTCCGTGAACACTGAAGCTTTCTTT. The genes are TRBV21-1 and TRBJ1-1; the D call of TRBD1 is as the table states it, not checked on the DNA. TRBV21-1 corresponds to a pseudogene. The CDR3 runs to 17 residues.

This clone was counted a few times. The chain employs TRBV28 and TRBJ1-3, with D perhaps matching TRBD1 (5 bases). CDR3 length: 14 residues. The ends were cut back, 6 bases at V and 3 bases at J, with 12 bases in the middle. Per germline, CDR1 MDHEN and CDR2 SYDVKM. The CDR3 nucleotides are TGTGCCAGCAGCCCCGAGCAGGGTGGAAACACCATATATTTT. This translates into CASSPEQGGNTIYF.

The V call is TRBV30, the J call TRBJ1-1; unclear D gene. V was trimmed by 3 bases and J by 5 bases, leaving 4 bases between them. Germline values: CDR1 GTSNPN, CDR2 SVGIG (reference sequence). This CDR3 contains 10 residues. Here the CDR3 DNA reads TGTGCCTGGAGATATACTGAAGCTTTCTTT. Translation gives CAWRYTEAFF.

Regarding this clone: The same CDR3 can be traced to other DNA sequences in this sample. The genes are TRBV5-1 and TRBJ2-7; D remains ambiguous. V was clipped by 2 bases and J by 0 bases, with 12 bases between them. Germline V gives CDR1 SGHRS, CDR2 YFSETQ. This CDR3 is built from 15 residues. CDR3 sequence reads: CASSLLGGSSYEQYF. In DNA, the CDR3 is TGCGCCAGCAGCTTATTAGGCGGCAGCTCCTACGAGCAGTACTTC.

The genes are TRBV25-1 and TRBJ1-5; tentatively, D is TRBD1 (5 bases). Germline lookup yields CDR1 MGHDK and CDR2 SYGVNS. V was pared by 0 bases and J by 7 bases, with 13 bases between. The CDR3 runs to 15 residues. CDR3 protein: CASSEYGGAGQPQHF. The CDR3 nucleotides are TGTGCCAGCAGTGAATATGGAGGGGCCGGGCAGCCCCAGCATTTT.

The chain joins TRBV11-2 to TRBJ2-2, with 9 bases identical to TRBD2. The CDR3 spans 15 residues. Germline V gene lookup returns CDR1 SGHAT and CDR2 FQNNGV. V shed 3 bases, J shed 5 bases, and the junction held 4 bases outside the gene matches. CDR3 in amino acids: CASSLAGGPTGELFF. CDR3 coding DNA: TGTGCCAGCAGCTTGGCGGGAGGGCCGACCGGGGAGCTGTTTTTT.

The rearrangement uses TRBV2 and TRBJ2-1; tentatively, D is TRBD2 (6 bases). The length of the CDR3 is 15 residues. Germline values: CDR1 SNHLY, CDR2 FYNNEI. With 6 bases removed from V and 0 bases from J, the gap between germline ends came to 12 bases. CDR3 in DNA: TGTGCCAGCAGACTACTAGCAGGCTCCTACAATGAGCAGTTCTTC. Its translation: CASRLLAGSYNEQFF.

The chain couples TRBV7-2 to TRBJ1-3; D may be TRBD1 (6 bases). CDR3 size: 15 residues. The V gene's germline CDR1 is SGHTA and CDR2 FQGNSA. V was shortened by 5 bases and J by 0 bases, with 11 bases between the two germline ends. CDR3 nucleotide sequence: TGTGCCAGCAGCCTTACAGGGTTCTCTGGAAACACCATATATTTT. Encoded protein: CASSLTGFSGNTIYF.

V and J are TRBV10-3 and TRBJ2-7; TRBD2 agrees at 7 bases. The V gene end was trimmed by 11 bases and the J gene end by 0 bases; junction bases not matched to a gene: 10. The CDR3 extends over 14 amino acids. CDR1 and CDR2 from the germline V gene are ENHRY and SYGVKD. This chain's CDR3 is CASKETSSSYEQYF. The CDR3 DNA reads as TGTGCCTCTAAGGAGACTAGCTCCTCCTACGAGCAGTACTTC.

This chain links TRBV7-8 with TRBJ1-5; D is uncertain. Germline V lookup: CDR1 SGHVS, CDR2 FQNEAQ. The CDR3 totals 18 residues. Trimming shortened V by 2 bases and J by 0 bases, and 17 bases separated the two germline ends. The CDR3 loop is CASSLKIKGTDSNQPQHF. The CDR3 nucleotides read TGTGCCAGCAGCTTAAAAATTAAAGGAACAGATAGCAATCAGCCCCAGCATTTT.

The table lists this clone with a few counts. J is TRBJ2-7 and V is TRBV6-5, with D possibly matching TRBD2 (5 bases). Trimming pared 0 bases from V and 6 bases from J, leaving 18 bases between. CDR1 and CDR2 (germline): MNHEY, SVGAGI. This CDR3 has 16 residues. The CDR3 nucleotides are TGTGCCAGCAGTTACTCGAAGGGAGAGAGAGTCCCCGAGCAGTACTTC. Protein product: CASSYSKGERVPEQYF.